These 11 T cell receptor beta chains originate from one sample sequenced in a study of identical twins. MiXCR, run by TCRdb on the 5' RACE reads, gives a single entry per CDR3 protein. The sample lists roughly 230,000 distinct CDR3 sequences; about 8.3% were seen once. The data were also submitted as part of a second study, on yellow fever vaccine responses in identical twins.

Specimen: CD8+ T cells sorted from blood. The receptors were sampled from a woman aged 18-29 years in good health.

Worth noting for this clonotype: A much larger clone lies a single base off, so this may be a read error. The J gene is TRBJ2-3, the V gene TRBV7-9, with 8 bases lining up with TRBD2. The junction had 13 bases not matched to a gene; V was cut back by 7 bases and J by 4 bases. CDR1 and CDR2 from the germline V gene are SEHNR and FQNEAQ (reference sequence). The CDR3 length is 16 residues. CDR3 DNA: TGTGCCAGCACCGGCGTAGGCGGGGGGACCTCAGATACGCAGTATTTT. Translating gives CASTGVGGGTSDTQYF. Filled out from reference TRBV7-9 and TRBJ2-3, the complete variable domain reads DTGVSQNPRHKITKRGQNVTFRCDPISEHNRLYWYRQTLGQGPEFLTYFQNEAQLEKSRLLSDRFSAERPKGSFSTLEIQRTEQGDSAMYLCASTGVGGGTSDTQYFGPGTRLTVL.

This clonotype was detected only a few times. The rearrangement joins TRBV27 to TRBJ2-7; no reliable D call. Trimming cost V 0 bases and J 0 bases, with 9 bases left between them. The CDR3 totals 15 residues. The germline V gene has CDR1 MNHEY and CDR2 SMNVEV (reference sequence). The CDR3 here is CASSLSVPSSYEQYF. CDR3 coding DNA: TGTGCCAGCAGTTTATCGGTTCCTAGCTCCTACGAGCAGTACTTC.

The V and J genes are TRBV20-1 and TRBJ2-2, with a weak D call TRBD1 (6 bases). CDR1 is DFQATT, CDR2 SNEGSKA, per germline (reference sequence). The CDR3 sequence is 16 residues long. Trimming shortened V by 3 bases and J by 2 bases, and 16 bases separated the two germline ends. DNA of the CDR3: TGCAGTGCTAGGGAACTGGGGACATCAAACACCGGGGAGCTGTTTTTT. Protein: CSARELGTSNTGELFF.

This clonotype was picked up many times. This sequence joins TRBV20-1 and TRBJ2-1; weak D call: TRBD2 (5 bases). The ends were cut back, 6 bases at V and 8 bases at J, with 17 bases in the middle. Germline V lookup: CDR1 DFQATT, CDR2 SNEGSKA (reference sequence). CDR3 length: 13 residues. As DNA, the CDR3 is TGCAGTGCCACGACTCGGGGAAATGATGAGCAGTTCTTC. Translating gives CSATTRGNDEQFF.

This clonotype was seen at least ten times. V usage is TRBV4-1 and J usage is TRBJ2-7; 8 bases map to TRBD2. Unmatched junction bases numbered 5, after V lost 4 bases and J lost 3 bases. CDR3 size: 14 residues. Germline V lookup: CDR1 MGHRA, CDR2 YSYEKL. CDR3 region: CASSPSGLGYEQYF. The CDR3 nucleotides read TGCGCCAGCAGCCCTAGCGGGTTAGGCTACGAGCAGTACTTC.

This clonotype was recorded many times. The genes are TRBV12-3 or TRBV12-4 and TRBJ1-2; 9 bases map to TRBD1. J lost 8 bases, V lost 3 bases, and 10 bases had no gene match. CDR3 length equals 15 residues. CDR3 sequence (DNA): TGTGCCAGCAGTTTTGGGGACAGGGTGTCGAAGGGCTACACCTTC. This codes for CASSFGDRVSKGYTF.

The sample holds a few counts of this clonotype. CDR3 sequence: CASSHTPGGETQYF. The CDR3 DNA follows: TGTGCCAGCAGTCACACCCCAGGGGGAGAGACCCAGTACTTC. The J gene is TRBJ2-5, the V gene TRBV27; 7 bases align to TRBD1. The CDR3 contains 14 residues. V trimming: 5 bases; J trimming: 4 bases; junction bases outside the gene matches: 7. Looked up from germline, CDR1 is MNHEY and CDR2 is SMNVEV (reference sequence).

This clonotype was recorded at least ten times. The chain has TRBV29-1 and TRBJ2-5; the match to TRBD2 covers 7 bases. The CDR3 has 13 residues. V trimming: 3 bases; J trimming: 1 base; junction bases outside the gene matches: 2. CDR1 is SQVTM, CDR2 ANQGSEA, per germline. The CDR3 nucleotides read TGCAGCGTTGATGGGGGGGTCCAAGAGACCCAGTACTTC. Protein product: CSVDGGVQETQYF.

This clonotype turned up a few times. DNA of the CDR3: TGCGCCAGCAGCTTGCCAAGTGCCGGGGAGCTGTTTTTT. Encoded protein: CASSLPSAGELFF. The chain uses TRBV5-1 and TRBJ2-2; no clear D. This CDR3 is built from 13 residues. CDR1 is SGHRS, CDR2 YFSETQ, per germline. Deletions cut 1 base from V and 6 bases from J, with 7 bases between. Full variable domain (rest looked up from reference TRBV5-1 and TRBJ2-2): KAGVTQTPRYLIKTRGQQVTLSCSPISGHRSVSWYQQTPGQGLQFLFEYFSETQRNKGNFPGRFSGRQFSNSRSEMNVSTLELGDSALYLCASSLPSAGELFFGEGSRLTVL.

This clonotype was detected many times. The chain joins TRBV28 to TRBJ2-7, with D unclear. Germline CDR1 MDHEN, CDR2 SYDVKM. V lost 6 bases and J 3 bases, leaving 9 bases between the germline ends. CDR3 size: 12 residues. The CDR3 here is CASSSINYEQYF. CDR3 nucleotides: TGTGCCAGCAGCTCGATCAACTACGAGCAGTACTTC.

This clonotype occurred a few times. The V call is TRBV3-1, the J call TRBJ2-1, with TRBD2 matching over 9 bases. V dropped 4 bases and J dropped 3; count of bases not matched to a gene: 13. This CDR3 has 18 residues. The germline CDR1 and CDR2 sequences are LGHDT and YNNKEL (reference sequence). The CDR3 region is CASSPGKPSGINYNEQFF. Here the CDR3 DNA reads TGTGCCAGCAGCCCAGGGAAACCTAGCGGGATAAACTACAATGAGCAGTTCTTC.